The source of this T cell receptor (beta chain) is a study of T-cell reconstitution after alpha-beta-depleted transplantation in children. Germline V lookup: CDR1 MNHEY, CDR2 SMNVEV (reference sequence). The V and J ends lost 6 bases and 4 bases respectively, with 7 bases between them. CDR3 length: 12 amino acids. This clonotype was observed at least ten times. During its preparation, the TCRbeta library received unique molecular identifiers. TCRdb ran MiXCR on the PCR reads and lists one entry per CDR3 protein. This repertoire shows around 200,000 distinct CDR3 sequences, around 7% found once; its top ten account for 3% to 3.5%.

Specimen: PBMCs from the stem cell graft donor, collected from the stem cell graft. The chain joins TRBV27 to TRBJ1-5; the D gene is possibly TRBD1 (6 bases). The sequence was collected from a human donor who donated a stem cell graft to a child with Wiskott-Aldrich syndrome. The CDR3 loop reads CASRQGNQPQHF. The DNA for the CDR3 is TGTGCCAGCAGGCAGGGGAATCAGCCCCAGCATTTT.